Listed here are 14 T cell receptor beta chains from one sample, sequenced in a study. Tregs were sorted as CD4+CD25+CD127-/low cells. TCRdb passed the 5' RACE reads through MiXCR, listing each CDR3 protein once. This table has about 43,000 distinct CDR3 sequences, 22% appearing once. Sequencing was done on a sample of Tregs sorted from a lymph node. All receptors derive from a female donor with breast cancer.

This chain uses TRBV10-3 with TRBJ2-2, with D possibly TRBD2 on 5 matching bases. V was clipped by 7 bases and J by 0 bases, with 12 bases between them. CDR1 and CDR2 (germline): ENHRY, SYGVKD. This CDR3 is built from 15 residues. In nucleotides, the CDR3 is TGTGCCATCAACGGGAAGGGCACGAACACCGGGGAGCTGTTTTTT. Translated, it gives CAINGKGTNTGELFF.

This rearrangement joins TRBV5-6 to TRBJ2-7, with D maybe TRBD1 (5 bases). This CDR3 is 15 amino acids long. Trimming removed 1 base from V and 0 bases from J, with 11 bases in between. CDR1 is SGHDT, CDR2 YYEEEE, per germline. CDR3 region: CASSLFRVPSYEQYF. The CDR3 DNA reads TGTGCCAGCAGCTTGTTCAGGGTACCCTCCTACGAGCAGTACTTC.

This rearrangement joins TRBV2 to TRBJ2-5; no definite D call. The germline CDR1 and CDR2 sequences are SNHLY and FYNNEI. The CDR3 totals 13 residues. The ends were cut back, 7 bases at V and 5 bases at J, with 14 bases in the middle. CDR3 in amino acids: CASTVQEVETQYF. In DNA, the CDR3 is TGTGCCAGCACGGTCCAAGAGGTCGAGACCCAGTACTTC. The full variable domain, its missing parts supplied by reference TRBV2 and TRBJ2-5, is EPEVTQTPSHQVTQMGQEVILRCVPISNHLYFYWYRQILGQKVEFLVSFYNNEISEKSEIFDDQFSVERPDGSNFTLKIRSTKLEDSAMYFCASTVQEVETQYFGPGTRLLVL.

The rearrangement joins TRBV6-2 or TRBV6-3 to TRBJ2-7; D is unresolved. Trimming took 0 bases from V and 0 from J, leaving 12 bases between them. Germline lookup yields CDR1 MNHEY and CDR2 SVGEGT. This CDR3 is 16 amino acids long. In DNA, the CDR3 is TGTGCCAGCAGTTACTCCCTTTCATGGAGCTCCTACGAGCAGTACTTC. This sequence encodes CASSYSLSWSSYEQYF.

About this clonotype itself: This may be a read error: a much more frequent sequence differs by one nucleotide. The rearrangement joins TRBV9 to TRBJ2-3; 10 positions agree with TRBD2. This CDR3 is 15 amino acids long. Germline V CDR1 and CDR2: SGDLS, YYNGEE. CDR3 sequence (DNA): TGTGCCGGCAGCGTAGCGGCTAGCGGGAGAGATACGCAGTATTTT. Its translation is CAGSVAASGRDTQYF. Full variable domain (missing parts from reference TRBV9 and TRBJ2-3): DSGVTQTPKHLITATGQRVTLRCSPRSGDLSVYWYQQSLDQGLQFLIQYYNGEERAKGNILERFSAQQFPDLHSELNLSSLELGDSALYFCAGSVAASGRDTQYFGPGTRLTVL.

Judged by abundance, this clonotype is medium-sized. The chain employs TRBV6-5 and TRBJ2-7; the match to TRBD1 covers 10 bases. V was pared by 5 bases and J by 3 bases, with 7 bases of the junction left unmatched. This CDR3 comprises 15 residues. In germline, CDR1 is MNHEY, CDR2 SVGAGI. DNA of the CDR3: TGTGCCAGCAGTCACGTGGGGGACAGGGGCTACGAGCAGTACTTC. Translated, it gives CASSHVGDRGYEQYF.

This clonotype was picked up many times. The chain has TRBV7-6 and TRBJ1-3, with no clear D. Germline V CDR1 and CDR2: SGHVS, FNYEAQ. V lost 5 bases and J lost 0, with 11 bases in between. The CDR3 extends over 15 amino acids. In DNA, the CDR3 is TGTGCCAGCAGCCCGACCGTGGGCTCTGGAAACACCATATATTTT. Its translation: CASSPTVGSGNTIYF.

The chain carries TRBV7-9 and TRBJ2-3; D not certain. CDR3 size: 14 residues. Trimming took 4 bases from V and 5 from J, leaving 13 bases between them. Germline lookup yields CDR1 SEHNR and CDR2 FQNEAQ (reference sequence). CDR3 in DNA: TGTGCCAGCAGCTACGACGCGGTGTTAGATACGCAGTATTTT. Encoded protein: CASSYDAVLDTQYF.

The table lists this clonotype with a count of one. A much larger clone differs from this one at a single base, so this may be a read error. The chain uses TRBV7-3 and TRBJ2-1, with 7 positions matching TRBD1. The V gene's germline CDR1 is SGHTA and CDR2 FQGTGA. The CDR3 runs 15 residues. V was pared by 5 bases and J by 8 bases, with 12 bases of the junction left unmatched. The CDR3 DNA reads TGTGCCAGCAGCCCTCGACAGGGTAGACACGATGAGCAGTTCTTC. Its protein is CASSPRQGRHDEQFF. The full variable domain, its missing parts supplied by reference TRBV7-3 and TRBJ2-1, is GAGVSQTPSNKVTEKGKYVELRCDPISGHTALYWYRQSLGQGPEFLIYFQGTGAADDSGLPNDRFFAVRPEGSVSTLKIQRTERGDSAVYLCASSPRQGRHDEQFFGPGTRLTVL.

About this clonotype: The junction and the germline gene differ at one end; a read error may be behind it. The gene calls are TRBV7-2 and TRBJ2-2; 7 bases map to TRBD2. CDR3 length: 16 residues. CDR1 is SGHTA and CDR2 is FQGNSA in the germline V gene. The CDR3 loop reads CASGFGQGLYTGELFF. CDR3 DNA: TGTGCCAGCGGCTTCGGCCAGGGACTATACACCGGGGAGCTGTTTTTT.

The J gene is TRBJ2-1, the V gene TRBV12-3 or TRBV12-4, with a possible D match to TRBD2 (5 bases). Between the trimmed V and J ends, which lost 5 bases and 9 bases, there was a span of 11 bases. This CDR3 region has 12 residues. CDR3 in amino acids: CASSQLDLEQFF. Here the CDR3 DNA reads TGTGCCAGCAGTCAACTAGACCTTGAGCAGTTCTTC.

This clonotype was picked up a small number of times. The chain has TRBV9 and TRBJ2-3; 7 bases fit TRBD1. The V and J ends lost 5 bases and 0 bases, in that order; junction bases with no gene match: 6. The length of the CDR3 is 15 residues. Germline V gene lookup returns CDR1 SGDLS and CDR2 YYNGEE. The CDR3 here is CASRAGTASTDTQYF. The CDR3 DNA follows: TGTGCCAGCAGGGCCGGGACAGCTAGCACAGATACGCAGTATTTT.

Many counts were recorded for this clonotype. V and J are TRBV5-5 and TRBJ2-7; D unclear. This CDR3 has 14 amino acids. V was pared by 2 bases and J by 2 bases, with 11 bases between. Germline CDR1 reads SGHKS; CDR2 reads YYEKEE (reference sequence). This CDR3 reads CASSLALAPYEQYF. As DNA, the CDR3 is TGTGCCAGCAGCTTAGCCCTCGCCCCCTACGAGCAGTACTTC.

Notes on this clonotype: With a much larger clone just one base away, this may be a read error. CDR3 coding DNA: TGCGCCAGCAGCTGGACAGGGAGGGACACTGAAGCTTTCTTT. Its protein is CASSWTGRDTEAFF. The rearrangement links TRBV5-1 to TRBJ1-1; 8 bases match TRBD1. This CDR3 is 14 amino acids long. Germline CDR1 reads SGHRS; CDR2 reads YFSETQ. V dropped 3 bases and J dropped 3; count of bases not matched to a gene: 4. Full variable domain (missing parts from reference TRBV5-1 and TRBJ1-1): KAGVTQTPRYLIKTRGQQVTLSCSPISGHRSVSWYQQTPGQGLQFLFEYFSETQRNKGNFPGRFSGRQFSNSRSEMNVSTLELGDSALYLCASSWTGRDTEAFFGQGTRLTVV.